This T cell receptor (beta chain) comes out of a study of blood T cell repertoires in COVID-19 (dated by TCRdb to the early 2020s). Study-wide context: Samples from collaborators originated in the United States, Italy and Spain and spanned both the acute and convalescent phases of COVID-19. Where available, HLA class I and class II types were taken from metadata supplied by the sample provider and were not determined by assay-based typing. Sample metadata almost always included a de-identified subject ID, COVID-19 status, age in years and sex. Subjects who had been exposed to COVID-19, were actively infected with it, or had recovered from it provided the deeply sampled blood TCRbeta repertoires that made up the dataset. The samples were drawn from two sources: the first 160 participants of the ongoing ImmuneRACE study, and over 950 subjects contributed by 6 global collaborators. The material from the prospective study consisted of cDNA or gDNA derived from T cells, B-cell-depleted T cells, or PBMCs. The repertoires were released in a freely available public database meant as a resource for research on the immune response to SARS-CoV-2. On the study overall, not on this receptor specifically: The quantity of clinical and demographic metadata differed by source and by participant and was supplied without curation.

As encoded in the germline V gene (reference sequence), CDR1 is SEHNR while CDR2 is FQNEAQ. Reading from cysteine to phenylalanine, the CDR3 counts 15 amino acids. Here the CDR3 DNA is all that survives: 45 bases in frame from base 1. The junction shows trimming of 5 bases on V and 7 bases on J, and the gene matches do not reach 6 bases of it. TCRbeta CDR3 regions were amplified from genomic DNA using the immunoSEQ Assay, a bias-controlled multiplex PCR. Per the original workflow: The number of nucleated cells in each sample was estimated by amplification of reference gene primers within the assay. Sequence reads were collapsed and filtered to measure the absolute abundance of every unique TCRbeta CDR3 rearrangement. For each sample, productive Simpson clonality was calculated by taking the square root of Simpson's diversity index across productive rearrangements. The source is immuneACCESS, and TCRdb retained only in-frame sequences with V and J called. Part of the clones is not carried over; for the studies checked, unresolved V genes explain less than half of this, and the remainder is unexplained. Clone size and the V and J calls come from that table; the DNA yielded D and trimming. Here the sample has approximately 300,000 clones; around 90% occur a single time. 2.2% of the sample lies in the top ten.

Samples from volunteer blood donors who had recovered from COVID-19 were contributed by a second Seattle source. Each collaborating institution followed its own protocols to collect whole blood in K2EDTA tubes. For TCRbeta analysis, collaborator samples were shipped as frozen whole blood, as isolated PBMCs, or as DNA extracted from either sample type. In the case of this clone: It lacks a known antigen. Per-nucleotide qualities are absent, and no much larger clonotype sits a single base away.

The specimen was peripheral blood. This clonotype was obtained from a woman aged 45-60 years who had recovered from COVID-19. The sequence links TRBV7-9 to TRBJ2-1; a stretch of 12 junction bases matches TRBD2. The CDR3 protein sequence reads: CASSTTSGGLNEQFF. Read as DNA, the sequence is TGTGCCAGCAGCACAACTAGCGGGGGGTTGAATGAGCAGTTCTTC.